The T cell receptor beta chain described here comes from a study of neurological immune-mediated disorders. Study-level results: No CDR3 amino acid sequences were shared by expanded clones across subjects, suggesting private repertoires in all groups. Whereas HTLV-1-associated myelopathy showed the most TCR clonal expansion, multiple sclerosis showed the least, with levels below those of healthy controls.

Trimming shortened V by 7 bases and J by 4 bases, and 19 bases separated the two germline ends. The CDR3 is made up of 16 amino acids. CDR1 is MDHEN, CDR2 SYDVKM, per germline. As for time point: longitudinal time-point 3. This clonotype was found many times. The target antigen is unknown. TCRdb re-called the 5' RACE reads with MiXCR, one entry per CDR3 protein. The sample has around 97,000 distinct CDR3 sequences, under 14% seen once; the top ten hold approximately 3.4%. Sequencing was done on a sample of PBMCs. This TCR derives from a female donor with HTLV-1-associated myelopathy (HAM/TSP). This chain joins TRBV28 and TRBJ2-2; no definite D call. In DNA, the CDR3 is TGTGCCAGCATGTATTTAGGGCAGCAGAGCACCGGGGAGCTGTTTTTT. Residues: CASMYLGQQSTGELFF.